This T cell receptor (beta chain) derives from a study of CD8 T cell repertoires and HIV-1 epitope variants. Across the whole study: Controls included no peptide, Ebola AY9 epitope, and a CMV, EBV, flu pool. Equal numbers of autologous T cell-negative cells presented antigen to enriched T cells. A roughly 10-day culture received IL-2, IL-7 and IL-15 on days 3 and 7. Study-wide results and caveats: Nine or ten antigen-specific TCR beta clonotypes were found; about six seemed cross-reactive to variants.

This clone has a handful of counts. Its antigen is as yet unknown. Other DNA sequences from this sample encode an identical CDR3 as well. Only in-frame clones appear in the TCRdb table, and some are missing; sequencing was by immunoSEQ multiplex PCR. The sample consists of about 3,900 clones, about 66% of them appearing once. The length of the CDR3 is 13 residues. Trimming cost V 2 bases and J 3 bases; bases outside gene matches: 1. Germline V gene data show CDR1 as SGHNT and CDR2 as YYREEE (reference sequence). The clonotype originates from a male donor with HIV. The gene calls are TRBV5-4 and TRBJ2-7, with 8 bases lining up with TRBD2. The sequenced sample was cultured CD8+ T cells derived from PBMCs. DNA for the CDR3: TGTGCCAGCAGCTTCGGGAGGGGCTACGAGCAGTACTTC. It translates to CASSFGRGYEQYF.